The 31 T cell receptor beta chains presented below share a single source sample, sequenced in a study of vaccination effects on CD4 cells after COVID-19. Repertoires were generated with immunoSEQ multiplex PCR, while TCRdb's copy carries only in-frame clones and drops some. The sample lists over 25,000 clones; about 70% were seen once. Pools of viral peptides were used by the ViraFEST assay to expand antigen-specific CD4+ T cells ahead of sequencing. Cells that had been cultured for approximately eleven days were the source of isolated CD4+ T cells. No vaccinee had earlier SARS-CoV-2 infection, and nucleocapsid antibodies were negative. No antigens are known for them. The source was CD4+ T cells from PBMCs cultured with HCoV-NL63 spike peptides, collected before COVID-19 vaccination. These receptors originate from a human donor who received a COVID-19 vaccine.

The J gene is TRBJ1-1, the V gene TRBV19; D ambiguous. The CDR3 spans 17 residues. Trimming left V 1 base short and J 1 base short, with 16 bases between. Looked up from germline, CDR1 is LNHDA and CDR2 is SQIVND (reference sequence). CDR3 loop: CASSIGVFGTGNTEAFF. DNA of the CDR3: TGTGCCAGTAGTATAGGGGTCTTTGGAACGGGGAACACTGAAGCTTTCTTT.

CDR3 sequence (DNA): TGTGCCAGCAGCTTATTCGGGGGAGGGTCGGGCACCGGGGAGCTGTTTTTT. Protein: CASSLFGGGSGTGELFF. The chain links TRBV7-6 to TRBJ2-2; TRBD2 matches 7 bases. The CDR3 spans 17 residues. Trimming cost V 2 bases and J 4 bases; bases outside gene matches: 10. Germline CDR1 and CDR2: SGHVS and FNYEAQ.

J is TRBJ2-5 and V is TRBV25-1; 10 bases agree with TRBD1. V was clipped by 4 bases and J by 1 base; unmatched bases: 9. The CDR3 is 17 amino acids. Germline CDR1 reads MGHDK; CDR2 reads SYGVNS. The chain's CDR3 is CASSGQRDRGTQETQYF. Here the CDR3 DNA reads TGTGCCAGCAGTGGCCAGCGGGACAGGGGCACCCAAGAGACCCAGTACTTC. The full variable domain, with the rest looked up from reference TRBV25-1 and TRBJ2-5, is EADIYQTPRYLVIGTGKKITLECSQTMGHDKMYWYQQDPGMELHLIHYSYGVNSTEKGDLSSESTVSRIRTEHFPLTLESARPSHTSQYLCASSGQRDRGTQETQYFGPGTRLLVL.

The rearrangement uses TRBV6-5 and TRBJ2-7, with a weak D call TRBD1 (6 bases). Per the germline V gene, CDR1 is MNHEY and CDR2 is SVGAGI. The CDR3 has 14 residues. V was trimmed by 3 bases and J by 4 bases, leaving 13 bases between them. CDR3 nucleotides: TGTGCCAGCAGTTATCAGGGGTACAGTTACGAGCAGTACTTC. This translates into CASSYQGYSYEQYF.

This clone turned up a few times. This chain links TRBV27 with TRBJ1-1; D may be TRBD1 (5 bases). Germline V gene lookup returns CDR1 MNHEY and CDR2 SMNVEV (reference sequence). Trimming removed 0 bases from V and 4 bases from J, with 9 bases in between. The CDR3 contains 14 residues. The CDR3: CASSLSPGFTEAFF. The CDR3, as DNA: TGTGCCAGCAGTTTATCGCCAGGGTTCACTGAAGCTTTCTTT.

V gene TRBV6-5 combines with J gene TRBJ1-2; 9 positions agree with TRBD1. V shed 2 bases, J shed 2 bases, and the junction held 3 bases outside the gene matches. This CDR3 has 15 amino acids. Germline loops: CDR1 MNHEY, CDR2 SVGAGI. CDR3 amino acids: CASSYGQGRNYGYTF. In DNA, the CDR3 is TGTGCCAGCAGTTACGGACAGGGGAGAAACTATGGCTACACCTTC.

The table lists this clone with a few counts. The CDR3: CASSLDSGNTIYF. The CDR3 nucleotides read TGTGCCAGCAGCCTCGACTCTGGAAACACCATATATTTT. The chain combines TRBV4-2 with TRBJ1-3; D unclear. Trimming removed 4 bases at V and 0 bases at J, with 4 bases between. The length of the CDR3 is 13 residues. CDR1 is LGHNA, CDR2 YNFKEQ, per germline.

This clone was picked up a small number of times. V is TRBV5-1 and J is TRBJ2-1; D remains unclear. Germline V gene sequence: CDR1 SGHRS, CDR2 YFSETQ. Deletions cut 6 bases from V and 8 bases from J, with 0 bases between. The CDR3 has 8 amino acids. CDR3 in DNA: TGCGCCAGCAATGAGCAGTTCTTC. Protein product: CASNEQFF. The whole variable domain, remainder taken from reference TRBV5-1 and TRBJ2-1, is KAGVTQTPRYLIKTRGQQVTLSCSPISGHRSVSWYQQTPGQGLQFLFEYFSETQRNKGNFPGRFSGRQFSNSRSEMNVSTLELGDSALYLCASNEQFFGPGTRLTVL.

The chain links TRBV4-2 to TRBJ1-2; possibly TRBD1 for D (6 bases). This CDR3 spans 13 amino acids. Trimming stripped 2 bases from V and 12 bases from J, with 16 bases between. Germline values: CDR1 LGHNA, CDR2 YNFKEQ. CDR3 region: CASSQFSEGGNTF. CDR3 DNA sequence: TGTGCCAGCAGCCAATTCAGCGAGGGGGGTAACACCTTC.

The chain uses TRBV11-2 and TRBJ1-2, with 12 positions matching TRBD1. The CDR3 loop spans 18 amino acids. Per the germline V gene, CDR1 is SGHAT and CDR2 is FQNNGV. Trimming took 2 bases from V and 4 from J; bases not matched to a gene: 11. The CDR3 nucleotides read TGTGCCAGCAGCTTAAATCCGGGACAGGGGGCGAGTATCTATGGCTACACCTTC. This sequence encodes CASSLNPGQGASIYGYTF.

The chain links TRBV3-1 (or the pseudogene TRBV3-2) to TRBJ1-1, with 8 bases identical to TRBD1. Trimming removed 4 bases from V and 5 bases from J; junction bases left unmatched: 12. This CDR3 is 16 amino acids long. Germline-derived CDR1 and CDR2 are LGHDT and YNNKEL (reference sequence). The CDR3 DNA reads TGTGCCAGCAGCCCGCAGGGGACAGGCCTACGAACTGAAGCTTTCTTT. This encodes CASSPQGTGLRTEAFF.

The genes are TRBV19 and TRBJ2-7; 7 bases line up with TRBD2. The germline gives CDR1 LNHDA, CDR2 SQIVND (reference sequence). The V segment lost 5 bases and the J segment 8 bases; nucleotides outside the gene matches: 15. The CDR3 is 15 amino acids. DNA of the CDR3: TGTGCCAGTAGTCCCCTCCTGGCGGGAGCCCCTAAGCAGTACTTC. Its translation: CASSPLLAGAPKQYF. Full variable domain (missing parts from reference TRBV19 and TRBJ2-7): DGGITQSPKYLFRKEGQNVTLSCEQNLNHDAMYWYRQDPGQGLRLIYYSQIVNDFQKGDIAEGYSVSREKKESFPLTVTSAQKNPTAFYLCASSPLLAGAPKQYFGPGTRLTVT.

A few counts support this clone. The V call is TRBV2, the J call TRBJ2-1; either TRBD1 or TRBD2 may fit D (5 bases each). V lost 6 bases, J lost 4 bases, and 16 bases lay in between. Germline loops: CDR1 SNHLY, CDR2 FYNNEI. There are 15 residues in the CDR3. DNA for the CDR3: TGTGCCAGCAGGCTCAGGGAGCTAGGGTACAATGAGCAGTTCTTC. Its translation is CASRLRELGYNEQFF.

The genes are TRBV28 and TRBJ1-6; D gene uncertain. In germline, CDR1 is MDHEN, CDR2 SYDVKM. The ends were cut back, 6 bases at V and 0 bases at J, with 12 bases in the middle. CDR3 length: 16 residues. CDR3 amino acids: CASRPGRSSYNSPLHF. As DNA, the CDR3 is TGTGCCAGCAGACCCGGTAGGAGCTCCTATAATTCACCCCTCCACTTT.

DNA for the CDR3: TGTGCCAGCAGCAAAAGACAGGATAATTCACCCCTCCACTTT. Its protein product is CASSKRQDNSPLHF. The chain is built from TRBV5-6 and TRBJ1-6; tentatively, D is TRBD1 (6 bases). The germline V and J ends were trimmed by 4 bases and 5 bases, with 10 bases remaining between them. The CDR3 length is 14 residues. The V gene's germline CDR1 is SGHDT and CDR2 YYEEEE.

The DNA of the CDR3 is TGTGCCAGCAGCTGGGGGTTGGGGATAACTGGAGATACGCAGTATTTT. This codes for CASSWGLGITGDTQYF. V is TRBV7-6 and J is TRBJ2-3; D possibly uses TRBD1 or TRBD2 (5 bases each). The CDR3 length is 16 residues. With 4 bases removed from V and 5 bases from J, the gap between germline ends came to 19 bases. Germline assignment: CDR1 SGHVS and CDR2 FNYEAQ.

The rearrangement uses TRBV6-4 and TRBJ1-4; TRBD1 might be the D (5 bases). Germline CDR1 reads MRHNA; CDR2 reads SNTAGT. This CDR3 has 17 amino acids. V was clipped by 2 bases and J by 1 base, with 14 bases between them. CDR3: CASSDGRLRGTNEKLFF. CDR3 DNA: TGTGCCAGCAGTGACGGGCGTTTGAGGGGAACTAATGAAAAACTGTTTTTT.

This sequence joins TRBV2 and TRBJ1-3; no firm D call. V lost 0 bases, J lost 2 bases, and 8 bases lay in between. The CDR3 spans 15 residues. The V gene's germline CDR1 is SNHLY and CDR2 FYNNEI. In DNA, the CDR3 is TGTGCCAGCAGTGAAGCTCGGGGAGCTGGAAACACCATATATTTT. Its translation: CASSEARGAGNTIYF. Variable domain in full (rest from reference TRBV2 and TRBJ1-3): EPEVTQTPSHQVTQMGQEVILRCVPISNHLYFYWYRQILGQKVEFLVSFYNNEISEKSEIFDDQFSVERPDGSNFTLKIRSTKLEDSAMYFCASSEARGAGNTIYFGEGSWLTVV.

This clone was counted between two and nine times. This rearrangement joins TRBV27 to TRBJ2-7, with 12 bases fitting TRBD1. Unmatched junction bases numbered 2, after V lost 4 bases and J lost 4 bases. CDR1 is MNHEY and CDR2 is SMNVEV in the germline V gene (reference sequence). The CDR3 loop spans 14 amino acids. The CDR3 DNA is TGTGCCAGCAGTTGGGACAGGGGGCGTTACGAGCAGTACTTC. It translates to CASSWDRGRYEQYF.

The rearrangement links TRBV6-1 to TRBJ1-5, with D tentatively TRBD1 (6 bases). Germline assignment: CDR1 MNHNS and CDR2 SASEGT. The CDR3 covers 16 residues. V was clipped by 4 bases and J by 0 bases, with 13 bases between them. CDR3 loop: CASSAGQTYSNQPQHF. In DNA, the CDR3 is TGTGCCAGCAGTGCTGGACAGACATATAGCAATCAGCCCCAGCATTTT.

The CDR3 sequence: CASSPRDRVPTEAFF. DNA of the CDR3: TGCGCCAGCAGCCCCCGGGACAGGGTCCCCACTGAAGCTTTCTTT. The V and J genes are TRBV5-1 and TRBJ1-1; 9 nucleotides line up with TRBD1. The CDR3 runs to 15 residues. The V gene's germline CDR1 is SGHRS and CDR2 YFSETQ. V trimming: 4 bases; J trimming: 4 bases; junction bases outside the gene matches: 8.

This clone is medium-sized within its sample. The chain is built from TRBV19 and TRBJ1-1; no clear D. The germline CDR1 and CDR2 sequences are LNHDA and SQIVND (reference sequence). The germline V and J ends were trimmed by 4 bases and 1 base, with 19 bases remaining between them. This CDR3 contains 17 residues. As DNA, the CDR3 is TGTGCCAGTAGTAAGGGCATCAGTGGGAGAAAGAACACTGAAGCTTTCTTT. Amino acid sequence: CASSKGISGRKNTEAFF.

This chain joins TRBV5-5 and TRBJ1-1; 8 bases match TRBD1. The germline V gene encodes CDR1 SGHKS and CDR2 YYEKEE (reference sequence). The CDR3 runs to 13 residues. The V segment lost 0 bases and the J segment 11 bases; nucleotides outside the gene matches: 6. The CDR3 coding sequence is TGTGCCAGCAGCTTGGCAGGGGGCTCAGATGCTTTCTTT. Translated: CASSLAGGSDAFF.

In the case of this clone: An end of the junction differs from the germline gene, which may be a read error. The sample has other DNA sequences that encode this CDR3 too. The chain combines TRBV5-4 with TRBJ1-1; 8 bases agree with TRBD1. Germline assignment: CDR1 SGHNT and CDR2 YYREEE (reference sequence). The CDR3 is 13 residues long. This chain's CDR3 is CASSSGTGTEAFF. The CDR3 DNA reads TGTGCCAGCAGCTCCGGGACAGGCACTGAAGCTTTTTTT.

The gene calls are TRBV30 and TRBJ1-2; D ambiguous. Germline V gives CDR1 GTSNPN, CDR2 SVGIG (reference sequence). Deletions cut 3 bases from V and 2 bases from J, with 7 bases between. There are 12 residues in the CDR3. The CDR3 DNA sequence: TGTGCCTGGAGCCCTCGGAACTATGGCTACACCTTC. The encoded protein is CAWSPRNYGYTF.

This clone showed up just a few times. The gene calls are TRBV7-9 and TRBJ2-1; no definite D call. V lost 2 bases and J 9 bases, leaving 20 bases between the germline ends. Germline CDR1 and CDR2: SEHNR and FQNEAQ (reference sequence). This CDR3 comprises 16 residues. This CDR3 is CASSLTIPVRGGEQFF. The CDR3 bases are TGTGCCAGCAGCTTAACTATCCCTGTCCGAGGCGGTGAGCAGTTCTTC.

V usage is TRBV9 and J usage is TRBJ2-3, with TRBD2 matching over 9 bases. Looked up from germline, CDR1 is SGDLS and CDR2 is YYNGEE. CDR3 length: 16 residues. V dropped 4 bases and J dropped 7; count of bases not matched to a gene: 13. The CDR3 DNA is TGTGCCAGCAGCTTGACAGGCCTAGCGGGGACGAATACGCAGTATTTT. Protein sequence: CASSLTGLAGTNTQYF.

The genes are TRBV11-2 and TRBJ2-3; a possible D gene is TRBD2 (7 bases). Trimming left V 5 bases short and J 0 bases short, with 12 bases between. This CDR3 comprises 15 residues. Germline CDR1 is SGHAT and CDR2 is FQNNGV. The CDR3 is CASSDRGASTDTQYF. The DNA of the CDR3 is TGTGCCAGCAGCGATCGGGGGGCCAGCACAGATACGCAGTATTTT. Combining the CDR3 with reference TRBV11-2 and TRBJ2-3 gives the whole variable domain EAGVAQSPRYKIIEKRQSVAFWCNPISGHATLYWYQQILGQGPKLLIQFQNNGVVDDSQLPKDRFSAERLKGVDSTLKIQPAKLEDSAVYLCASSDRGASTDTQYFGPGTRLTVL.

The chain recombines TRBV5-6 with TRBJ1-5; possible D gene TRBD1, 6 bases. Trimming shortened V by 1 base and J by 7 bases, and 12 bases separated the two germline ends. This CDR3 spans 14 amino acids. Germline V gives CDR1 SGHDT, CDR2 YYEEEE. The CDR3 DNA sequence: TGTGCCAGCAGCTTGTGGGCAGGGGAACAGCCCCAGCATTTT. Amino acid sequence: CASSLWAGEQPQHF.

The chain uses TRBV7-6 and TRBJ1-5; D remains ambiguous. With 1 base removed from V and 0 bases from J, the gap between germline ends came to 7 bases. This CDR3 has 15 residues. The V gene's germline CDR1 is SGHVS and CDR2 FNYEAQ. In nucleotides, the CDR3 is TGTGCCAGCAGCTTAGGGGGTAATAGCAATCAGCCCCAGCATTTT. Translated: CASSLGGNSNQPQHF.

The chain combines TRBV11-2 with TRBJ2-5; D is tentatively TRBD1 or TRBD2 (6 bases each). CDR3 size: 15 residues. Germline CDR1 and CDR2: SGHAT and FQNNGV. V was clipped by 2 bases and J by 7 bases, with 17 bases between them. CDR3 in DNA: TGTGCCAGCAGCTTATTCCCAGGTGGAGGGGGGACCCAGTACTTC. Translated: CASSLFPGGGGTQYF.